The entry that follows covers one T cell receptor (beta chain) sequence. Its antigen is still unknown. Distinct nucleotide sequences in the sample also encode this CDR3. The data derive from a study of cytomegalovirus exposure and HLA in healthy donors. The study, taken as a whole, reports: In vitro, a few CMV-associated chains proved specific for CMV antigens. In an earlier analysis, in under 700 donors, most V segments appeared productive either ~87% or ~30% of the time.

PCR was performed using 60 Vbeta and 13 Jbeta primers. Assay: immunoSEQ multiplex PCR; the TCRdb copy retains only in-frame clones and omits some. The sample lists over 150,000 clones; approximately 80% were seen once. The sequence was obtained from a man aged 25 to 45 in good health and CMV-seropositive. Sequenced sample: PBMCs.

CDR3 DNA sequence: TGTGCCAGCAGTTTCTCATTAGCGGGACTCACCTACGAGCAGTACTTC. Translation gives CASSFSLAGLTYEQYF. V gene TRBV28 combines with J gene TRBJ2-7; 8 bases line up with TRBD2. This CDR3 region has 16 residues. Germline CDR1 is MDHEN and CDR2 is SYDVKM. V trimming: 3 bases; J trimming: 2 bases; junction bases outside the gene matches: 9. The full variable domain, rest sourced from reference TRBV28 and TRBJ2-7, is DVKVTQSSRYLVKRTGEKVFLECVQDMDHENMFWYRQDPGLGLRLIYFSYDVKMKEKGDIPEGYSVSREKKERFSLILESASTNQTSMYLCASSFSLAGLTYEQYFGPGTRLTVT.